The 9 T cell receptor beta chains reported below all come from one sample, sequenced in a study of molecular identifiers for immune sequencing clone quantification. Using its own MiXCR run on the PCR reads, TCRdb lists one record per CDR3 protein. In the table there are about 630,000 distinct CDR3 sequences, roughly 23% of which are singletons. Material: naive CD8+ T cells from blood, with Jurkat cell RNA spiked in. Subset denoted: FACS-sorted CD8+CD4-CCR7+CD45RA+ naive T cells. These receptors originate from a human donor in good health. Some libraries in this study had Jurkat cell RNA spiked in.

The chain recombines TRBV7-2 with TRBJ2-5; TRBD2 aligns across 9 bases. The V gene end was trimmed by 4 bases and the J gene end by 5 bases; junction bases not matched to a gene: 11. The CDR3 runs 16 residues. CDR1 is SGHTA, CDR2 FQGNSA, per germline. DNA for the CDR3: TGTGCCAGCAGCTCCTTAGCGGGGGCCCCCCGGGAGACCCAGTACTTC. Translated, it gives CASSSLAGAPRETQYF.

This clonotype was seen a single time. Being one base from a much bigger clone, this may be a read error. V and J are TRBV7-9 and TRBJ1-1, with TRBD1 matching over 9 bases. Germline V gives CDR1 SEHNR, CDR2 FQNEAQ (reference sequence). There are 14 residues in the CDR3. CDR3 bases: TGTGCCAGCAGCCTGGGGACAGGGTGGACTGAAGCTTCCTTT. This translates into CASSLGTGWTEASF.

Of note for this clonotype: A read error may be the cause here, since a much bigger clone is one base away. The rearrangement uses TRBV27 and TRBJ2-7, with 8 bases that match TRBD1. The CDR3 covers 14 residues. Germline lookup yields CDR1 MNHEY and CDR2 SMNVEV (reference sequence). The CDR3 loop is CASSSRQGPYERYF. CDR3 coding DNA: TGTGCCAGCAGTTCCCGACAGGGGCCCTACGAGCGGTACTTC.

This clonotype was seen a handful of times. This chain connects TRBV4-3 to TRBJ2-7, with 7 bases lining up with TRBD2. Per germline, CDR1 LGHNA and CDR2 YSLEER. The CDR3 has 15 residues. The V segment lost 5 bases and the J segment 2 bases; nucleotides outside the gene matches: 9. The DNA for the CDR3 is TGCGCCAGCAGCTTGGGGAGCGGGATAGCCTACGAGCAGTACTTC. Its translation: CASSLGSGIAYEQYF.

This clonotype has only a few counts. This chain links TRBV4-3 with TRBJ1-2; TRBD1 matches at 8 bases. CDR3 length: 17 residues. CDR1 is LGHNA, CDR2 YSLEER, per germline. J was trimmed by 0 bases and V by 4 bases; bases with no gene match: 10. The CDR3 bases are TGCGCCAGCAGCCCCCGGACAGGGCAAATTTCTAACTATGGCTACACCTTC. It specifies CASSPRTGQISNYGYTF.

There are a few counts of this clonotype. The chain links TRBV6-2 or TRBV6-3 to TRBJ2-7; TRBD1 is a possible D gene (6 bases). Trimming removed 0 bases from V and 5 bases from J, with 14 bases in between. This CDR3 is 15 amino acids long. The germline gives CDR1 MNHEY, CDR2 SVGEGT. CDR3 nucleotide sequence: TGTGCCAGCAGTTACTCGATACAGGGAACGAACGAGCAGTACTTC. It codes for CASSYSIQGTNEQYF.

This clonotype was counted between two and nine times. The V and J genes are TRBV24-1 and TRBJ2-2; the D gene is possibly TRBD1 (6 bases). This CDR3 has 14 residues. V was shortened by 10 bases and J by 0 bases, with 11 bases between the two germline ends. The germline CDR1 and CDR2 sequences are KGHDR and SFDVKD. In DNA, the CDR3 is TGTGCCACAGGGGGAGCGGCGAACACCGGGGAGCTGTTTTTT. Translation gives CATGGAANTGELFF.

V gene TRBV20-1 combines with J gene TRBJ1-2; the D gene is possibly TRBD1 (6 bases). V lost 0 bases and J 3 bases, leaving 20 bases between the germline ends. Germline-derived CDR1 and CDR2 are DFQATT and SNEGSKA (reference sequence). The CDR3 loop spans 17 amino acids. This chain's CDR3 is CSARDYETGGGHYGYTF. CDR3 in DNA: TGCAGTGCTAGAGATTACGAAACCGGGGGGGGGCACTATGGCTACACCTTC.

This clonotype was counted ten times or more. The chain links TRBV20-1 to TRBJ2-7; D perhaps matches TRBD1 (6 bases). The CDR3 loop spans 11 amino acids. The V gene lost 6 bases and the J gene lost 5 bases, with 11 bases spanning the gap. Looked up from germline, CDR1 is DFQATT and CDR2 is SNEGSKA (reference sequence). This chain's CDR3 is CSAPRGHEQYF. CDR3 nucleotides: TGCAGTGCCCCCAGGGGCCACGAGCAGTACTTC.